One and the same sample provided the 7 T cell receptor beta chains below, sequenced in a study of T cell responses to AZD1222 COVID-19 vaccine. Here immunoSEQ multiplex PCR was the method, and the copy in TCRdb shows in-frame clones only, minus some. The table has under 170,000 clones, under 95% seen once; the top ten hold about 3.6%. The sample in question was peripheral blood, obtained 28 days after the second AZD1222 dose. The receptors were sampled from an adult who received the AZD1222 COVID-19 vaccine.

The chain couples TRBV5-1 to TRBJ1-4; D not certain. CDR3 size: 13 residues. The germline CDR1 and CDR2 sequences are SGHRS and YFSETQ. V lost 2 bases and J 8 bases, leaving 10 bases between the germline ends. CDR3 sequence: CASSFRGREKLFF. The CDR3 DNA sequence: TGCGCCAGCAGCTTCCGGGGTCGAGAAAAACTGTTTTTT.

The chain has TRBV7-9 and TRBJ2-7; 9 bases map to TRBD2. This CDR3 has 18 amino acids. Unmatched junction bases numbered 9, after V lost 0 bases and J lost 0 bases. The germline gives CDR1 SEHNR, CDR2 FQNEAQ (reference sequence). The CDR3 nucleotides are TGTGCCAGCAGCTTAGCACCTAGCGGGAAGGCGATCTCCTACGAGCAGTACTTC. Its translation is CASSLAPSGKAISYEQYF. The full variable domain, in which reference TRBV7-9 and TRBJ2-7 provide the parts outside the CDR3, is DTGVSQNPRHKITKRGQNVTFRCDPISEHNRLYWYRQTLGQGPEFLTYFQNEAQLEKSRLLSDRFSAERPKGSFSTLEIQRTEQGDSAMYLCASSLAPSGKAISYEQYFGPGTRLTVT.

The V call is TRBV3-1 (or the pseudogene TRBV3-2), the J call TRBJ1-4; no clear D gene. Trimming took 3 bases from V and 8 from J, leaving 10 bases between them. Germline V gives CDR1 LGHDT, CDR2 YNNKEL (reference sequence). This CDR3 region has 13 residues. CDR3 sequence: CASSQTLGEKLFF. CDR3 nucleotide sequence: TGTGCCAGCAGCCAGACCCTCGGGGAAAAACTGTTTTTT.

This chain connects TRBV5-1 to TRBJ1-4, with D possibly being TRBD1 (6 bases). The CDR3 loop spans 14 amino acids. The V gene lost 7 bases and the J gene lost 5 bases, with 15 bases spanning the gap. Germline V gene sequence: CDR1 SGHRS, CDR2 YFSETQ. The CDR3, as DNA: TGCGCCAGCGGACAGACGGGGACGAATGAAAAACTGTTTTTT. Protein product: CASGQTGTNEKLFF.

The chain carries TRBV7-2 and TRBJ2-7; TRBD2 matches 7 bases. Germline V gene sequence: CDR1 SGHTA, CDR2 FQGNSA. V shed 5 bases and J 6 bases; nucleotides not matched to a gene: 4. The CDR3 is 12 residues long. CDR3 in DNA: TGTGCCAGCAGCAAGAGCGGGATCGAGCAGTACTTC. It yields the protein CASSKSGIEQYF.

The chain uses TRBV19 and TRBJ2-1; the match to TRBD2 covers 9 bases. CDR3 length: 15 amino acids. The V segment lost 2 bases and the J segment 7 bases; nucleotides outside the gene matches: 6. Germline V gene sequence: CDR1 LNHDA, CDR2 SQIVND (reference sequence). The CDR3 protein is CASSIRLAGLNEQFF. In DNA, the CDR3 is TGTGCCAGTAGTATAAGGCTAGCGGGACTAAATGAGCAGTTCTTC.

For the CDR3, the DNA is TGTGCCAGCAGTGGGGGAAGCGGGAGGCCCCCCTACGAGCAGTACTTC. Translated, it gives CASSGGSGRPPYEQYF. V gene TRBV2 combines with J gene TRBJ2-7, with 9 bases fitting TRBD2. This CDR3 region has 16 residues. After removal of 4 bases from V and 2 bases from J, the junction contained 9 bases not matched to a gene. CDR1 and CDR2 (germline): SNHLY, FYNNEI.